The next 31 T cell receptor beta chains were all read from a single sample in a study of cytomegalovirus exposure and HLA in healthy donors. The PCR had 60 Vbeta and 13 Jbeta primers. Profiled with immunoSEQ multiplex PCR; TCRdb holds only in-frame clones, not every one. The repertoire includes some 140,000 clones, 80% of them detected once, and around 1.3% sits in the top ten. Sequenced sample: PBMCs. The receptors were gathered from a male donor in good health and CMV-seropositive.

The gene calls are TRBV5-1 and TRBJ1-1; 7 nucleotides agree with TRBD1. J gave up 1 base and V 7 bases, and 7 bases lay outside the gene matches. The CDR3 has 14 amino acids. CDR1 SGHRS and CDR2 YFSETQ come from the germline V gene. The CDR3 nucleotides read TGCGCCAGCGGACTCGGGACAGAGAACACTGAAGCTTTCTTT. Protein sequence: CASGLGTENTEAFF.

This chain links TRBV7-9 with TRBJ2-1; D is possibly TRBD1 (7 bases). Trimming removed 3 bases from V and 5 bases from J, with 11 bases in between. The CDR3 length is 14 residues. Germline-derived CDR1 and CDR2 are SEHNR and FQNEAQ (reference sequence). The CDR3, as DNA: TGTGCCAGCAGCTTGCGGGACAGACACAATGAGCAGTTCTTC. Translated: CASSLRDRHNEQFF.

CDR3 sequence (DNA): TGTGCCAGCAGCTTAGTAGGGGGGGCCGAAGAGACCCAGTACTTC. Translation: CASSLVGGAEETQYF. The chain links TRBV13 to TRBJ2-5, with D perhaps matching TRBD2 (7 bases). The germline V and J ends were trimmed by 1 base and 3 bases, with 12 bases remaining between them. CDR1 PRHDT and CDR2 FYEKMQ come from the germline V gene (reference sequence). This CDR3 has 15 amino acids.

The CDR3, as DNA: TGTGCCAGCAGACCCGGGACAGGGGCATACGAGCAGTACTTC. Protein sequence: CASRPGTGAYEQYF. The V gene is TRBV6-1, the J gene TRBJ2-7; 10 bases agree with TRBD1. The germline gives CDR1 MNHNS, CDR2 SASEGT. There are 14 residues in the CDR3. V trimming: 6 bases; J trimming: 4 bases; junction bases outside the gene matches: 6.

The chain combines TRBV11-2 with TRBJ1-6, with D tentatively TRBD1 (6 bases). Germline V CDR1 and CDR2: SGHAT, FQNNGV. The V end was cut by 5 bases, the J end by 2 bases, with 16 bases between. The CDR3 consists of 17 residues. CDR3 amino acids: CASSIRTGQPYNSPLHF. CDR3 nucleotides: TGTGCCAGCAGCATTCGTACAGGGCAGCCCTATAATTCACCCCTCCACTTT.

The chain links TRBV29-1 to TRBJ2-7; D gene ambiguous. Germline V gives CDR1 SQVTM, CDR2 ANQGSEA. Trimming stripped 8 bases from V and 5 bases from J, with 13 bases between. The CDR3 is 11 amino acids. The CDR3 DNA reads as TGCAGCACCCGCAGAAATAACGAGCAGTACTTC. Its translation: CSTRRNNEQYF.

The genes are TRBV12-5 and TRBJ1-5, with 7 nucleotides matching TRBD1. CDR1 is LGHNT, CDR2 FRNRAP, per germline. The CDR3 consists of 13 residues. This chain's CDR3 is CAGDRASNQPQHF. The CDR3 DNA reads TGTGCCGGAGACAGGGCGAGCAATCAGCCCCAGCATTTT.

V is TRBV15 and J is TRBJ1-1, with a possible D match to TRBD1 (6 bases). The CDR3 runs 15 residues. Per the germline V gene, CDR1 is LNHNV and CDR2 is YYDKDF (reference sequence). Trimming removed 1 base at V and 6 bases at J, with 15 bases between. This CDR3 is CATSRAGGWRAEAFF. The CDR3 DNA reads as TGTGCCACCAGCAGAGCGGGGGGCTGGAGAGCTGAAGCTTTCTTT.

This chain uses TRBV5-6 with TRBJ2-7; D is possibly TRBD1 (6 bases). This CDR3 is 15 amino acids long. V lost 0 bases and J 2 bases, leaving 12 bases between the germline ends. The germline V gene has CDR1 SGHDT and CDR2 YYEEEE. CDR3: CASSLGGWGPYEQYF. CDR3 in DNA: TGTGCCAGCAGCTTGGGGGGCTGGGGGCCCTACGAGCAGTACTTC.

V gene TRBV20-1 combines with J gene TRBJ2-7; no definite D call. V gave up 7 bases and J gave up 4 bases, with 8 bases separating them. Germline CDR1 reads DFQATT; CDR2 reads SNEGSKA (reference sequence). This CDR3 region has 10 residues. The CDR3 bases are TGCAGTGGCAGACATTACGAGCAGTACTTC. The encoded protein is CSGRHYEQYF.

The chain is built from TRBV2 and TRBJ1-1, with D perhaps TRBD1 (5 bases). In germline, CDR1 is SNHLY, CDR2 FYNNEI. The V gene lost 8 bases and the J gene lost 1 base, with 11 bases spanning the gap. The CDR3 covers 13 residues. The CDR3 region has the DNA TGTGCCAGCGGCAAAAGGGGGAACACTGAAGCTTTCTTT. Translation: CASGKRGNTEAFF.

The V and J genes are TRBV19 and TRBJ1-2, with 9 bases that match TRBD1. V shed 5 bases and J 4 bases; nucleotides not matched to a gene: 5. The CDR3 has 14 amino acids. CDR1 LNHDA and CDR2 SQIVND come from the germline V gene (reference sequence). The CDR3 reads CASSWDRATYGYTF. The DNA of the CDR3 is TGTGCCAGTAGTTGGGACAGGGCGACCTATGGCTACACCTTC.

J is TRBJ1-6 and V is TRBV6-5; TRBD1 matches at 8 bases. The V and J ends lost 5 bases and 10 bases, in that order; junction bases with no gene match: 10. Germline V gene sequence: CDR1 MNHEY, CDR2 SVGAGI. The CDR3 is made up of 15 amino acids. The CDR3 region has the DNA TGTGCCAGCAGTAACGGACAGGGAGGAGGATCACCCCTCCACTTT. Protein sequence: CASSNGQGGGSPLHF.

CDR3 coding DNA: TGTGCCAGCAGCATAATTAACACCGGGGAGCTGTTTTTT. Its protein is CASSIINTGELFF. The rearrangement links TRBV5-8 to TRBJ2-2; D call uncertain. V was clipped by 4 bases and J by 2 bases, with 6 bases between them. This CDR3 comprises 13 residues. Germline loops: CDR1 SGHTS, CDR2 YDEGEE.

The rearrangement joins TRBV19 to TRBJ1-2, with 7 nucleotides matching TRBD1. Germline CDR1 reads LNHDA; CDR2 reads SQIVND (reference sequence). Trimming removed 4 bases from V and 6 bases from J; junction bases left unmatched: 8. There are 14 residues in the CDR3. CDR3 DNA: TGTGCCAGTAGTAACCCCGGACAGGTCAATGGCTACACCTTC. Translating gives CASSNPGQVNGYTF.

The chain uses TRBV4-1 and TRBJ1-2, with a possible D match to TRBD1 (6 bases). The germline V gene encodes CDR1 MGHRA and CDR2 YSYEKL. Trimming pared 3 bases from V and 8 bases from J, leaving 19 bases between. CDR3 length: 15 residues. CDR3 sequence (DNA): TGCGCCAGCAGCCACGAACCGCAGGGGATTAACGGCTACACCTTC. As protein: CASSHEPQGINGYTF.

The rearrangement joins TRBV5-8 to TRBJ2-3; 7 nucleotides align to TRBD1. V was clipped by 2 bases and J by 1 base; unmatched bases: 1. Germline V gene sequence: CDR1 SGHTS, CDR2 YDEGEE. CDR3 length: 14 residues. Here the CDR3 DNA reads TGTGCCAGCAGCTTTACAGGGGGCACAGATACGCAGTATTTT. This translates into CASSFTGGTDTQYF.

The chain joins TRBV7-6 to TRBJ2-3; D gene uncertain. Germline CDR1 is SGHVS and CDR2 is FNYEAQ. The length of the CDR3 is 14 residues. V lost 5 bases and J 5 bases, leaving 14 bases between the germline ends. The CDR3 nucleotides read TGTGCCAGCAGCCTGCTGGTGGGCCAAGATACGCAGTATTTT. Its translation is CASSLLVGQDTQYF.

The V and J genes are TRBV5-6 and TRBJ2-3, with 7 bases aligning to TRBD2. This CDR3 is 17 amino acids long. The ends lost 0 bases at V and 7 bases at J; junction bases unmatched: 14. Germline CDR1 reads SGHDT; CDR2 reads YYEEEE. CDR3 in DNA: TGTGCCAGCAGCTTGGCAAAGCGGGGACCCCTCGACCATACGCAGTATTTT. Its protein is CASSLAKRGPLDHTQYF.

This clone was detected only once. The CDR3 nucleotides are TGTGCCAGCAGCTCCTCACAGGGGACTGAAGCTTTCTTT. Protein sequence: CASSSSQGTEAFF. The chain carries TRBV13 and TRBJ1-1; 7 nucleotides agree with TRBD1. This CDR3 is 13 amino acids long. Germline V gene lookup returns CDR1 PRHDT and CDR2 FYEKMQ (reference sequence). V was clipped by 4 bases and J by 5 bases; unmatched bases: 4.

The chain carries TRBV7-9 and TRBJ1-6; possibly TRBD1 for D (6 bases). CDR1 SEHNR and CDR2 FQNEAQ come from the germline V gene (reference sequence). The CDR3 is 15 residues long. Trimming pared 2 bases from V and 6 bases from J, leaving 11 bases between. The DNA of the CDR3 is TGTGCCAGCAGCTTACAGGACAGTGTTAATTCACCCCTCCACTTT. Residues: CASSLQDSVNSPLHF.

V gene TRBV9 combines with J gene TRBJ2-1; 10 bases map to TRBD2. Losses at the gene ends were 0 bases for V and 7 bases for J; bases not matched to a gene: 7. The CDR3 covers 16 residues. Germline lookup yields CDR1 SGDLS and CDR2 YYNGEE. CDR3 sequence reads: CASSVAIAGGGNEQFF. The CDR3 bases are TGTGCCAGCAGCGTAGCCATAGCGGGAGGTGGAAATGAGCAGTTCTTC.

A remark on this clone: The sample has other DNA sequences that encode this CDR3 too. The CDR3 DNA reads TGTGCCAGCAGCTCACCCCTGGTGATAGCGGGGGCCTACGAGCAGTACTTC. It yields the protein CASSSPLVIAGAYEQYF. The chain couples TRBV12-1 to TRBJ2-7; TRBD2, the table's D call, was not compared with the DNA. TRBV12-1 has pseudogene status. CDR3 length: 17 residues.

The DNA of the CDR3 is TGTGCCAGCAGTGAGACCGGGACTAGCGGGAATGAGCAGTTCTTC. Amino acids: CASSETGTSGNEQFF. V and J are TRBV6-4 and TRBJ2-1; 12 bases align to TRBD2. Germline CDR1 reads MRHNA; CDR2 reads SNTAGT. Trimming took 3 bases from V and 7 from J; bases not matched to a gene: 4. The CDR3 totals 15 residues.

This sequence joins TRBV7-2 and TRBJ2-7, with D hard to call. Between the trimmed V and J ends, which lost 1 base and 3 bases, there was a span of 10 bases. Germline loops: CDR1 SGHTA, CDR2 FQGNSA. The CDR3 extends over 14 amino acids. The CDR3: CASSLGPKNYEQYF. The CDR3 nucleotides read TGTGCCAGCAGCTTAGGGCCGAAAAACTACGAGCAGTACTTC.

This clone has just a few counts. The V call is TRBV7-3, the J call TRBJ1-2; D is ambiguous. This CDR3 region has 15 residues. V lost 0 bases and J lost 6, with 14 bases in between. The V gene's germline CDR1 is SGHTA and CDR2 FQGTGA. The CDR3 DNA is TGTGCCAGCAGCTTAACTGGGAGGGATACTGATGGCTACACCTTC. This codes for CASSLTGRDTDGYTF.

This chain links TRBV7-6 with TRBJ2-5; TRBD1 matches at 7 bases. CDR1 is SGHVS and CDR2 is FNYEAQ in the germline V gene. The CDR3 consists of 15 residues. V lost 5 bases to trimming and J lost 5 bases; unmatched junction nucleotides: 11. The CDR3, as DNA: TGTGCCAGCAGCGAAGAACAGGGGCGCGGGGAGACCCAGTACTTC. Protein product: CASSEEQGRGETQYF.

This chain uses TRBV5-6 with TRBJ2-7; D ambiguous. There are 13 residues in the CDR3. Trimming shortened V by 4 bases and J by 3 bases, and 11 bases separated the two germline ends. CDR1 SGHDT and CDR2 YYEEEE come from the germline V gene. CDR3 nucleotides: TGTGCCAGCAGCCGCACCCGCGGCTACGAGCAGTACTTC. Protein product: CASSRTRGYEQYF.

This clone was seen a handful of times. The chain links TRBV28 to TRBJ1-2, with D unresolved. The V end lost 4 bases, the J end lost 3 bases, and 9 bases lay between the germline ends. The CDR3 totals 13 residues. Per the germline V gene, CDR1 is MDHEN and CDR2 is SYDVKM. The CDR3 DNA reads TGTGCCAGCAGTTCGGCGGTGGACTATGGCTACACCTTC. Protein sequence: CASSSAVDYGYTF.

The chain combines TRBV5-4 with TRBJ2-7, with 7 bases fitting TRBD2. CDR3 length equals 15 residues. Germline lookup yields CDR1 SGHNT and CDR2 YYREEE (reference sequence). V trimming: 3 bases; J trimming: 1 base; junction bases outside the gene matches: 7. Here the CDR3 DNA reads TGTGCCAGCAGCTCGCCTTGGGGGGGATCCTACGAGCAGTACTTC. It is translated as CASSSPWGGSYEQYF.

This clone appeared a single time. The chain combines TRBV21-1 with TRBJ2-3; TRBD2 is the table's D call and was not checked against the DNA. TRBV21-1 counts as a pseudogene. The CDR3 totals 19 residues. CDR3 amino acids: CASSPLGLAGVNYTDTQYF. The CDR3 DNA reads as TGTGCCAGCAGCCCCTTGGGACTAGCGGGGGTAAACTACACAGATACGCAGTATTTT.